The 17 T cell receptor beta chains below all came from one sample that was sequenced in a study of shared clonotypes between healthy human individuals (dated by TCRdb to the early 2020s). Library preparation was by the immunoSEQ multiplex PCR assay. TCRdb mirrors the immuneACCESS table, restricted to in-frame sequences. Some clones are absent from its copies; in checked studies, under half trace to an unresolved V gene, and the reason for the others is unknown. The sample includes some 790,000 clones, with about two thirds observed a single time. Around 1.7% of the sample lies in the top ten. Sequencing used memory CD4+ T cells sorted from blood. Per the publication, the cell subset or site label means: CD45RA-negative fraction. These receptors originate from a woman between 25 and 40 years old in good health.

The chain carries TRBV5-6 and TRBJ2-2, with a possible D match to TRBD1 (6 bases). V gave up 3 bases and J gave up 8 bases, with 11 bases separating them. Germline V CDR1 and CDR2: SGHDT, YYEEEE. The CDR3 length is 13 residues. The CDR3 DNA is TGTGCCAGCAGCTATACCGGGACAGGGGAGCTGTTTTTT. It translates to CASSYTGTGELFF.

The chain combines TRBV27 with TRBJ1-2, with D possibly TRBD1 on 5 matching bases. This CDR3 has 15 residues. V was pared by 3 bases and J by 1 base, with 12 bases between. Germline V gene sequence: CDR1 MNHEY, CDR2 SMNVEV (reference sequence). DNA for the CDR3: TGTGCCAGCAGTTTGCAGGGTAGAGGTAACTATGGCTACACCTTC. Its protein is CASSLQGRGNYGYTF.

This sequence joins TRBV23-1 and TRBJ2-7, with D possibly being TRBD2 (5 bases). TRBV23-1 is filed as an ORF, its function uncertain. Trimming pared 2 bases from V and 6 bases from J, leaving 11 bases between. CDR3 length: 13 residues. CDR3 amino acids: CASSQVPGGEQYF. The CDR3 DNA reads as TGCGCCAGCAGTCAAGTCCCCGGAGGCGAGCAGTACTTC.

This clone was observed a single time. CDR3 nucleotides: TGTGCCAGCAGCTTAGTTCGCTCGACTAGCCGTCTCTATGAGCAGTTCTTC. Amino acids: CASSLVRSTSRLYEQFF. The chain employs TRBV7-9 and TRBJ2-1; 7 bases are a match to TRBD2. The germline V gene has CDR1 SEHNR and CDR2 FQNEAQ (reference sequence). V lost 1 base and J lost 8; bases outside the gene matches: 14. The length of the CDR3 is 17 residues.

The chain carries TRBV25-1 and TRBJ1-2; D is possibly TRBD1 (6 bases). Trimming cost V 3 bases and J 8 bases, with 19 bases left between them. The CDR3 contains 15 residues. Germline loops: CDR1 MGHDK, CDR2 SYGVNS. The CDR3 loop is CASSDPATGIGGYTF. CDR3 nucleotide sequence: TGTGCCAGCAGTGACCCCGCCACAGGGATCGGCGGCTACACCTTC.

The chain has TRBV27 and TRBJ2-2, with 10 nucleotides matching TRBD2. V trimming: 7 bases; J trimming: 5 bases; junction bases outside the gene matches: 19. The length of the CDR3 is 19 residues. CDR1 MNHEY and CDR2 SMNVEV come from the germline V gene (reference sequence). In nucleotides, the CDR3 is TGTGCCAGCAATTTTATCCCCCCAGCGGGAGGGCTACGAACCGGGGAGCTGTTTTTT. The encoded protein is CASNFIPPAGGLRTGELFF.

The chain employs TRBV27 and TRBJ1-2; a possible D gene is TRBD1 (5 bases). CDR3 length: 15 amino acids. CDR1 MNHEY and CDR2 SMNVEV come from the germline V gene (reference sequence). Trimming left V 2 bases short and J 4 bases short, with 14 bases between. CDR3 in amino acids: CASSLSVRDFYGYTF. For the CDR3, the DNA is TGTGCCAGCAGTTTAAGCGTCAGGGACTTCTATGGCTACACCTTC.

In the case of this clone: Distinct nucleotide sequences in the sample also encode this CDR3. The chain's CDR3 is CASSLGLAGSSYNEQFF. CDR3 nucleotides: TGTGCCAGCAGCTTAGGACTAGCGGGGAGCTCCTACAATGAGCAGTTCTTC. J is TRBJ2-1 and V is TRBV9; 12 bases are shared with TRBD2. The CDR3 loop spans 17 amino acids. CDR1 is SGDLS and CDR2 is YYNGEE in the germline V gene. Trimming cost V 4 bases and J 0 bases; bases outside gene matches: 5.

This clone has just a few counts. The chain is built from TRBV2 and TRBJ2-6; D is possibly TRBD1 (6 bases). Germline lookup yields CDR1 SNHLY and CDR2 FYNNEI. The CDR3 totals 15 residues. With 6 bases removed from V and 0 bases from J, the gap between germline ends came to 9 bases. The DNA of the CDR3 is TGTGCCAGCAGGAACAGGGTCTCTGGGGCCAACGTCCTGACTTTC. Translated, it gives CASRNRVSGANVLTF. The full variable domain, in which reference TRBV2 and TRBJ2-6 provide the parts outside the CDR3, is EPEVTQTPSHQVTQMGQEVILRCVPISNHLYFYWYRQILGQKVEFLVSFYNNEISEKSEIFDDQFSVERPDGSNFTLKIRSTKLEDSAMYFCASRNRVSGANVLTFGAGSRLTVL.

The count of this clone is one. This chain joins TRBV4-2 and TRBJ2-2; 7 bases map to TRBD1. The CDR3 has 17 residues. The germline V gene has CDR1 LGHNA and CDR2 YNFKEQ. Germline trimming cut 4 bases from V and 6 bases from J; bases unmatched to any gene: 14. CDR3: CASSRALTGSGPGELFF. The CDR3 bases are TGTGCCAGCAGCCGCGCACTGACAGGGTCGGGGCCCGGGGAGCTGTTTTTT.

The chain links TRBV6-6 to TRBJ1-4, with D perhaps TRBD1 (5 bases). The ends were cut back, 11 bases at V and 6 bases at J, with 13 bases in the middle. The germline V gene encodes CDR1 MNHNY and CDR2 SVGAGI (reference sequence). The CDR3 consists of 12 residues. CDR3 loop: CAATGGDEKLFF. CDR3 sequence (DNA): TGTGCCGCGACCGGGGGGGATGAAAAACTGTTTTTT.

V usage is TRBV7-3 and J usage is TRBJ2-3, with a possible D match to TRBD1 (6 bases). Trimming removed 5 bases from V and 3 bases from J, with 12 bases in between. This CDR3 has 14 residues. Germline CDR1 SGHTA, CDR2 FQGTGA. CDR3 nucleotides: TGTGCCAGCAGCCCTACAGGGAGTACAGATACGCAGTATTTT. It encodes CASSPTGSTDTQYF.

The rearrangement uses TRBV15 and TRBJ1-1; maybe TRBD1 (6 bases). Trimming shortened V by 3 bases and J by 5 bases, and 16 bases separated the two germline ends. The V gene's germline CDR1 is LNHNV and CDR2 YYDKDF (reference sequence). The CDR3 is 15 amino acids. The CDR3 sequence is CATSSPWGRGTEAFF. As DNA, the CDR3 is TGTGCCACCAGCAGCCCTTGGGGGAGGGGGACTGAAGCTTTCTTT.

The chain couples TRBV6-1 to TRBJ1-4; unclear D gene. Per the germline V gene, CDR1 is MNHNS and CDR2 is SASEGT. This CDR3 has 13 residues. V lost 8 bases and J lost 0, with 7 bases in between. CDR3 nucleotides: TGTGCCAGCGCAAGATCAACTAATGAAAAACTGTTTTTT. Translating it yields CASARSTNEKLFF.

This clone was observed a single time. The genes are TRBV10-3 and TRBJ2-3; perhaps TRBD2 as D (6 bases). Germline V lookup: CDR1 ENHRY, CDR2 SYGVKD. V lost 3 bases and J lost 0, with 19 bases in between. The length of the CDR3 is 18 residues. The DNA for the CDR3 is TGTGCCATCAGTGACCCGATGCGGGGAGTAACTAGCACAGATACGCAGTATTTT. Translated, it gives CAISDPMRGVTSTDTQYF.

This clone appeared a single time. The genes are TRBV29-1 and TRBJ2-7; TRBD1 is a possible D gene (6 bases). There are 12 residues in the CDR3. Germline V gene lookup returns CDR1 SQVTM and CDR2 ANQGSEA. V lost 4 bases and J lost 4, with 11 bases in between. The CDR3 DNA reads TGCAGCGTTGTCCCACAGGGTTACGAGCAGTACTTC. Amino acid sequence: CSVVPQGYEQYF.

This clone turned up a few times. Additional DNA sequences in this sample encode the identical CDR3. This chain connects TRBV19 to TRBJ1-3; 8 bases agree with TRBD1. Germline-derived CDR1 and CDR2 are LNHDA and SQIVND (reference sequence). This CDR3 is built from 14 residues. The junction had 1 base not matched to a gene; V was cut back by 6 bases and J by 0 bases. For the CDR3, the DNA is TGTGCCAGTAGGACAGGGGACTCTGGAAACACCATATATTTT. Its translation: CASRTGDSGNTIYF.